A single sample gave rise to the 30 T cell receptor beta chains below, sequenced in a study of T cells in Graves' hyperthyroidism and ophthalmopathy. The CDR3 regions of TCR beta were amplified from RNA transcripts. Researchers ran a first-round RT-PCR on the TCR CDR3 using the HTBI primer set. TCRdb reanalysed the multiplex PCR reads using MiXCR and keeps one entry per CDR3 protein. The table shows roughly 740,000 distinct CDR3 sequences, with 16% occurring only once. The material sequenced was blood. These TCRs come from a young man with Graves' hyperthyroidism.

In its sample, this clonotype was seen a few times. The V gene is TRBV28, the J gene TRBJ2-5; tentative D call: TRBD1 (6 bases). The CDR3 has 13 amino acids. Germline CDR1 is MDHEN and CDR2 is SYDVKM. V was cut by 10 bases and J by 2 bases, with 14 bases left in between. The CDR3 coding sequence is TGTGCCACCTCCCCGGACAGACAAGAGACCCAGTACTTC. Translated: CATSPDRQETQYF. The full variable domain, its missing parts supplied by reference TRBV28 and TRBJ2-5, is DVKVTQSSRYLVKRTGEKVFLECVQDMDHENMFWYRQDPGLGLRLIYFSYDVKMKEKGDIPEGYSVSREKKERFSLILESASTNQTSMYLCATSPDRQETQYFGPGTRLLVL.

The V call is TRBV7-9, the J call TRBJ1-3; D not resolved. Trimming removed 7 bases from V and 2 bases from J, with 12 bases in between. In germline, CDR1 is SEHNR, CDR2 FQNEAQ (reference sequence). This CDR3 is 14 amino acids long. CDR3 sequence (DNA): TGTGCCAGCATCCATACTCCAACTGGAAACACCATATATTTT. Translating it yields CASIHTPTGNTIYF.

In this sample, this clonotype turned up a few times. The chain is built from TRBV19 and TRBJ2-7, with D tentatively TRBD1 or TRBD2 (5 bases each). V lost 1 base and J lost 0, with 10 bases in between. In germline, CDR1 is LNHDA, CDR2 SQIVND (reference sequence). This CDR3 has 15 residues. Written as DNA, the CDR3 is TGTGCCAGTAGTATAGTAGGGGACCTCTCCTACGAGCAGTACTTC. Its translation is CASSIVGDLSYEQYF.

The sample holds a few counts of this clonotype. In DNA, the CDR3 is TGTGCCAGCAGCTTGGGGACCAGCTATGGCTACACCTTC. Its protein is CASSLGTSYGYTF. The V and J genes are TRBV7-9 and TRBJ1-2; maybe TRBD1 (5 bases). The CDR3 has 13 amino acids. V gave up 3 bases and J gave up 4 bases, with 9 bases separating them. Germline assignment: CDR1 SEHNR and CDR2 FQNEAQ (reference sequence).

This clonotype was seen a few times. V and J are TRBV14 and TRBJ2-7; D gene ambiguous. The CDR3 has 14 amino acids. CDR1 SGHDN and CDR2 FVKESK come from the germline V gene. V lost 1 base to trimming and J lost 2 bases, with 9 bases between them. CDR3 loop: CASSQGYLTYEQYF. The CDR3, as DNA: TGTGCCAGCAGCCAAGGATACCTAACCTACGAGCAGTACTTC.

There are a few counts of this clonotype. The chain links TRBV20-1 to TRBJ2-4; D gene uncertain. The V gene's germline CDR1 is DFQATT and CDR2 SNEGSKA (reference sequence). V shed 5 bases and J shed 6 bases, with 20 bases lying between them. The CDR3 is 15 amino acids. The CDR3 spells CSAGVPGPPANIQYF. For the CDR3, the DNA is TGCAGTGCTGGGGTGCCAGGACCCCCCGCAAACATTCAGTACTTC.

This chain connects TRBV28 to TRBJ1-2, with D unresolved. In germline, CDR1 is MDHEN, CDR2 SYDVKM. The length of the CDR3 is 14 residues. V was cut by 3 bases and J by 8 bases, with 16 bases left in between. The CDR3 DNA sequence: TGTGCCAGCAGTTTTACCGGGCTCGAGGCGGGCTACACCTTC. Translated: CASSFTGLEAGYTF.

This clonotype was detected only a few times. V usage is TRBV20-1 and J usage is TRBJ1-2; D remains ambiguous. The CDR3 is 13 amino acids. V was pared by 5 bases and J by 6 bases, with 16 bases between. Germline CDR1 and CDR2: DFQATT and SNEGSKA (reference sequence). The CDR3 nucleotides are TGCAGTGCTCAAGAGCCCAGGATCAATGGCTACACCTTC. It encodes CSAQEPRINGYTF.

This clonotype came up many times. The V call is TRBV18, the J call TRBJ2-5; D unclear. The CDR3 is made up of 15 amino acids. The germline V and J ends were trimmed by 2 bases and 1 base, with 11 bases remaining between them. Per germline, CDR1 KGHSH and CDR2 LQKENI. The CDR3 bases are TGTGCCAGCTCACCAACCGCCACCCTCCAAGAGACCCAGTACTTC. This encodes CASSPTATLQETQYF. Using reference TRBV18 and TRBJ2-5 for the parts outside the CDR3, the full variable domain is NAGVMQNPRHLVRRRGQEARLRCSPMKGHSHVYWYRQLPEEGLKFMVYLQKENIIDESGMPKERFSAEFPKEGPSILRIQQVVRGDSAAYFCASSPTATLQETQYFGPGTRLLVL.

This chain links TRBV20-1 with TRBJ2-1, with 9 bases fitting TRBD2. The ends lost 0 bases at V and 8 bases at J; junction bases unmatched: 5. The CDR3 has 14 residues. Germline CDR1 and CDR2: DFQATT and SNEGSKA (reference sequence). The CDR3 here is CSARDVAGVDEQFF. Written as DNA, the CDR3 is TGCAGTGCTAGAGATGTAGCGGGAGTCGATGAGCAGTTCTTC.

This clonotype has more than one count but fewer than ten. The CDR3 nucleotides are TGTGCCAGCAGCCAAGAGAGCGACTATGGCTACACCTTC. It translates to CASSQESDYGYTF. The J gene is TRBJ1-2, the V gene TRBV4-2; D remains ambiguous. In germline, CDR1 is LGHNA, CDR2 YNFKEQ. CDR3 length: 13 amino acids. The V gene lost 0 bases and the J gene lost 3 bases, with 5 bases spanning the gap.

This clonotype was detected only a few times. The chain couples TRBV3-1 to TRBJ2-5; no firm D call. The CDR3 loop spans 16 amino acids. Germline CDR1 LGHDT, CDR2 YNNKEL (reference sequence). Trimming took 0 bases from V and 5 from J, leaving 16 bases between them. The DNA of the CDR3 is TGTGCCAGCAGCCAAGAGGGTGCTAAGAATCGGGAGACCCAGTACTTC. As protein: CASSQEGAKNRETQYF.

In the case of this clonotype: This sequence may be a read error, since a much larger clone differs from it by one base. The CDR3 DNA follows: TGTGCCACAACCAGCGGGACCTACGAGCAGTACTTC. This codes for CATTSGTYEQYF. This chain connects TRBV28 to TRBJ2-7, with 7 positions matching TRBD2. CDR1 is MDHEN and CDR2 is SYDVKM in the germline V gene. With V trimmed by 10 bases and J by 2 bases, 5 bases remained unmatched. There are 12 residues in the CDR3.

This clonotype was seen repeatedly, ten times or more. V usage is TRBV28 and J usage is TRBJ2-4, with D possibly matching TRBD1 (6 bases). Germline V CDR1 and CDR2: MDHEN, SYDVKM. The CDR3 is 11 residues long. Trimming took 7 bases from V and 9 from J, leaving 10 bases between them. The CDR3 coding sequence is TGTGCCAGCACCGCAGGGGTCATTCAGTACTTC. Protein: CASTAGVIQYF.

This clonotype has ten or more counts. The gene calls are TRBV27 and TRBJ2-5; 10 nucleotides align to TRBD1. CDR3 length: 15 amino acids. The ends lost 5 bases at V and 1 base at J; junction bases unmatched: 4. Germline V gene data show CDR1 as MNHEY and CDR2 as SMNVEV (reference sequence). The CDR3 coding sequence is TGTGCCAGCAGTCGGACAGGGGGGAGCCAAGAGACCCAGTACTTC. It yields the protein CASSRTGGSQETQYF.

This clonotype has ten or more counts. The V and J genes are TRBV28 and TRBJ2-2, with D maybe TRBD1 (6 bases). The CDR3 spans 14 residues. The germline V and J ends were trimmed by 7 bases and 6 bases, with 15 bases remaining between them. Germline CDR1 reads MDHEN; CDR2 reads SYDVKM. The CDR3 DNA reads TGTGCCAGCAAGGGGCAGGGGTCGGCCGGGGAGCTGTTTTTT. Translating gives CASKGQGSAGELFF.

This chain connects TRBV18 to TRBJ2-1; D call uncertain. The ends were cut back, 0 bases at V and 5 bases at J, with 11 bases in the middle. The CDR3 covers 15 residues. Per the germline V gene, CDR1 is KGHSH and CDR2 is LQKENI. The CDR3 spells CASSPPYPLNNEQFF. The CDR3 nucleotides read TGTGCCAGCTCACCACCGTACCCCCTGAACAATGAGCAGTTCTTC. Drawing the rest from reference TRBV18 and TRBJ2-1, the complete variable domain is NAGVMQNPRHLVRRRGQEARLRCSPMKGHSHVYWYRQLPEEGLKFMVYLQKENIIDESGMPKERFSAEFPKEGPSILRIQQVVRGDSAAYFCASSPPYPLNNEQFFGPGTRLTVL.

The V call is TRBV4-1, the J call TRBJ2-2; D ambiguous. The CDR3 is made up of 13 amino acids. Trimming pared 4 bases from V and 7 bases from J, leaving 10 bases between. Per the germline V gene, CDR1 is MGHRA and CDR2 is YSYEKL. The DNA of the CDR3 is TGCGCCAGCAGCCCTTCTAAGAACGGGGAGCTGTTTTTT. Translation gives CASSPSKNGELFF.

The CDR3 loop reads CASSQEGTPSTDTQYF. The CDR3 DNA reads as TGCGCCAGCAGCCAAGAGGGGACACCTAGCACAGATACGCAGTATTTT. V gene TRBV4-3 combines with J gene TRBJ2-3, with D possibly TRBD1 on 6 matching bases. The V end was cut by 0 bases, the J end by 0 bases, with 10 bases between. This CDR3 has 16 amino acids. Germline CDR1 reads LGHNA; CDR2 reads YSLEER.

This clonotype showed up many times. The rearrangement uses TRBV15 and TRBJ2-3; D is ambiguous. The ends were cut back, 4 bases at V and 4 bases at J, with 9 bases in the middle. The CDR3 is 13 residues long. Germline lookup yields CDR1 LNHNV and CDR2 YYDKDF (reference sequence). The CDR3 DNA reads TGTGCCACCAGCATACAGTTGCCAGATACGCAGTATTTT. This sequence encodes CATSIQLPDTQYF.

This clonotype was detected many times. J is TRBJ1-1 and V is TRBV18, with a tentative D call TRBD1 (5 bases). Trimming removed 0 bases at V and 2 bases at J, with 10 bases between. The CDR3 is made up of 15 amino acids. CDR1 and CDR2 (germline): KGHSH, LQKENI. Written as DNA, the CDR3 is TGTGCCAGCTCACCACCAGGGGACTCTAACACTGAAGCTTTCTTT. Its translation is CASSPPGDSNTEAFF.

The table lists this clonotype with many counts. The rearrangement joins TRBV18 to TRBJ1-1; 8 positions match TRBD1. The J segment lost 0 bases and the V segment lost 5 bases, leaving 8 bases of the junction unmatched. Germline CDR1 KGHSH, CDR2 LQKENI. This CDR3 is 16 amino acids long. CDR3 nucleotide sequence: TGTGCCAGCTCATCACAGGGGGAAACCATGAACACTGAAGCTTTCTTT. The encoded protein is CASSSQGETMNTEAFF.

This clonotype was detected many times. Here the CDR3 reads CASSRAYRETQYF. CDR3 bases: TGTGCCAGCAGCAGAGCATACCGTGAGACCCAGTACTTC. The V and J genes are TRBV12-3 or TRBV12-4 and TRBJ2-5; D is unresolved. This CDR3 has 13 amino acids. V was clipped by 6 bases and J by 5 bases, with 13 bases between them.

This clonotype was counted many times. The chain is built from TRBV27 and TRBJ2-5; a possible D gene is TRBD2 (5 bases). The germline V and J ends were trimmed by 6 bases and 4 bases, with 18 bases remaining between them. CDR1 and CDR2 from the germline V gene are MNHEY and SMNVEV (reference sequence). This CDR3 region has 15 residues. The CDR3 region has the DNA TGTGCCAGCAGCCCCACCGTGGGAGTGGGAGAGACCCAGTACTTC. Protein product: CASSPTVGVGETQYF.

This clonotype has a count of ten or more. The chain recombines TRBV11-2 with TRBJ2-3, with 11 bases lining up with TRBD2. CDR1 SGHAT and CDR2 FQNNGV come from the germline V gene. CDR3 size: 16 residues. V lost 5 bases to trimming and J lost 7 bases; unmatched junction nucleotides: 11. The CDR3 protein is CASSGVPLAGVYTQYF. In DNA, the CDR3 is TGTGCCAGCAGCGGGGTGCCACTAGCGGGAGTGTATACGCAGTATTTT.

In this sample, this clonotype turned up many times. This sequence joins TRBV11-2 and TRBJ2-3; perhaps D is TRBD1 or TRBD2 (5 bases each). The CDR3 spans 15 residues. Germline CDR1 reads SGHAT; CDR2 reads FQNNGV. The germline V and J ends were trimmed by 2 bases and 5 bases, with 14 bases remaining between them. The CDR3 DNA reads TGTGCCAGCAGCTTAAGAGGACCTGGGGGAGATACGCAGTATTTT. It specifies CASSLRGPGGDTQYF.

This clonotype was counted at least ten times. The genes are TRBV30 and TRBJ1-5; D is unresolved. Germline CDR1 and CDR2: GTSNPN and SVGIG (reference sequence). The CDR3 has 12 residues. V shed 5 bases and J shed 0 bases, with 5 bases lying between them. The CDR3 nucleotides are TGTGCCTGGGCAGATAGCAATCAGCCCCAGCATTTT. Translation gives CAWADSNQPQHF. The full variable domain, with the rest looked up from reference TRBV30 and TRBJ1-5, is SQTIHQWPATLVQPVGSPLSLECTVEGTSNPNLYWYRQAAGRGLQLLFYSVGIGQISSEVPQNLSASRPQDRQFILSSKKLLLSDSGFYLCAWADSNQPQHFGDGTRLSIL.

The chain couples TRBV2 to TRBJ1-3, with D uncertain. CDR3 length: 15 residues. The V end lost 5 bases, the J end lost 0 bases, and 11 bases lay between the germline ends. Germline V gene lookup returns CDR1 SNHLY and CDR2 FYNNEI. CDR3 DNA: TGTGCCAGCAGTATTGACCGAATCTCTGGAAACACCATATATTTT. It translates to CASSIDRISGNTIYF.

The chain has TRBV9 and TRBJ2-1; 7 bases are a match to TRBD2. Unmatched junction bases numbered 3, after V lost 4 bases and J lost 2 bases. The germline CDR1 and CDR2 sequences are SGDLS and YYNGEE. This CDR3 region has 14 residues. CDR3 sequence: CASSHRGAYNEQFF. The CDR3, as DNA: TGTGCCAGCAGCCATCGGGGGGCCTACAATGAGCAGTTCTTC.

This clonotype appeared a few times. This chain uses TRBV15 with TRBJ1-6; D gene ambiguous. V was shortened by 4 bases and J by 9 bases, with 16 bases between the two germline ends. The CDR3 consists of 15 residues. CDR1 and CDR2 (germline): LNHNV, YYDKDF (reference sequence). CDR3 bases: TGTGCCACCAGCACGGCGCGTTCCCCCAGTTCACCCCTCCACTTT. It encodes CATSTARSPSSPLHF.